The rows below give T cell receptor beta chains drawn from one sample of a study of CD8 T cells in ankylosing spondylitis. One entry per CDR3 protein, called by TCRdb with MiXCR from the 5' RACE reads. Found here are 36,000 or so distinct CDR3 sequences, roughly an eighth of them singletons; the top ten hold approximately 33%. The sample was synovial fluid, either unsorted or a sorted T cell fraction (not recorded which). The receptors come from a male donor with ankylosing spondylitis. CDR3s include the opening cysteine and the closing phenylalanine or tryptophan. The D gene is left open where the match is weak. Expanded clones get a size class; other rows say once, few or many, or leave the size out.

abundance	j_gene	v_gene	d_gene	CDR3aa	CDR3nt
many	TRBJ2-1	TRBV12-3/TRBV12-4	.	CASSTLVRDEQFF	TGTGCCAGCAGCACACTAGTTAGGGATGAGCAGTTCTTC
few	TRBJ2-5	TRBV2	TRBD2	CASRKAGGPGETQYF	TGTGCCAGCAGAAAAGCGGGAGGGCCGGGGGAGACCCAGTACTTC
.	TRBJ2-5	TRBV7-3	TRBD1	CASSRFPGTGFFQETQYF	TGTGCCAGCAGCCGGTTCCCCGGGACAGGGTTCTTCCAAGAGACCCAGTACTTC
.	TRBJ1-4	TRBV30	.	CAWSVSEKLFF	TGTGCCTGGAGTGTGAGTGAAAAACTGTTTTTT
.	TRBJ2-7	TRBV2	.	CASSAGFVYEQYF	TGTGCCAGCAGTGCCGGATTTGTATACGAGCAGTACTTC
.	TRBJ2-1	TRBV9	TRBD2	CASSESGRAYNEQFF	TGTGCCAGCAGCGAGAGCGGGAGGGCCTACAATGAGCAGTTCTTC
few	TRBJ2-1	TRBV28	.	CASSLPFRGARFF	TGTGCCAGCAGTTTACCCTTTCGGGGGGCTAGGTTCTTC
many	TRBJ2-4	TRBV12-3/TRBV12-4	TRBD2	CASSLRTSGLRYF	TGTGCCAGCAGTTTACGTACTAGCGGGCTGAGGTACTTC
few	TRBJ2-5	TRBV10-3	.	CAISERTAQETQYF	TGTGCCATCAGTGAGCGGACAGCTCAAGAGACCCAGTACTTC
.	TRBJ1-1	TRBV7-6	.	CASSLAAGGHTEAFF	TGTGCCAGCAGCTTAGCGGCGGGGGGGCACACTGAAGCTTTCTTT
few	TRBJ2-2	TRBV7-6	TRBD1	CASSHGQGAINTGELFF	TGTGCCAGCAGCCACGGACAGGGGGCGATTAACACCGGGGAGCTGTTTTTT
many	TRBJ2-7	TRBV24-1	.	CATSPRVHNYEQYF	TGTGCCACCAGTCCTAGGGTACACAACTACGAGCAGTACTTC
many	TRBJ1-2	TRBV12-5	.	CASGLSATYGYTF	TGTGCTAGTGGTTTGTCGGCGACCTATGGCTACACCTTC
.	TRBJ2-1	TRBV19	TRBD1	CASSWDRLQFF	TGTGCCAGTAGTTGGGACAGACTACAGTTCTTC
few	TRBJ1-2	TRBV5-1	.	CASSSWTENYGYTF	TGCGCCAGCAGCTCGTGGACAGAGAACTATGGCTACACCTTC
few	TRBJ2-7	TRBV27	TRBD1	CASSSPGTAMYEQYF	TGTGCCAGCAGTTCCCCCGGGACAGCTATGTACGAGCAGTACTTC
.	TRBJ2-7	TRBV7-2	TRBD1	CASSAAGDRSYEQYF	TGTGCCAGCAGCGCGGCAGGGGACAGGTCCTACGAGCAGTACTTC
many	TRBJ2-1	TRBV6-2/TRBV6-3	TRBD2	CASSSGSSYNEQFF	TGTGCCAGCAGTAGCGGGAGCTCCTACAATGAGCAGTTCTTC
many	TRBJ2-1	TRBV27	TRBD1	CASSLSTGASYNEQFF	TGTGCCAGCAGTTTATCCACAGGGGCCTCCTACAATGAGCAGTTCTTC
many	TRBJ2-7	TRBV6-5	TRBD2	CASSYSSGGSYEQYF	TGTGCCAGCAGTTACTCGAGCGGGGGGTCCTACGAGCAGTACTTC
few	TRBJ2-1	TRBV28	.	CASRPGLENNEQFF	TGTGCCAGCAGGCCGGGACTCGAAAACAATGAGCAGTTCTTC
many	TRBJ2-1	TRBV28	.	CASSLEWGDNEQFF	TGTGCCAGCAGTTTGGAGTGGGGTGACAATGAGCAGTTCTTC
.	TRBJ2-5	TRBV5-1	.	CASSLAVQETQYF	TGCGCCAGCAGCTTGGCAGTCCAAGAGACCCAGTACTTC
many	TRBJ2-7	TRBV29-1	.	CSVSAGSYEQYF	TGCAGCGTATCAGCGGGTTCCTACGAGCAGTACTTC
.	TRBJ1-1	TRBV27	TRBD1	CASSYRGRTVTEAFF	TGTGCCAGCAGTTACAGGGGGCGAACGGTCACTGAAGCTTTCTTT
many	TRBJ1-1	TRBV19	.	CASSISENTEAFF	TGTGCCAGTAGTATATCAGAGAACACTGAAGCTTTCTTT
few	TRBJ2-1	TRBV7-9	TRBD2	CASSFSPGRGGDEQFF	TGTGCCAGCAGTTTCTCCCCAGGACGGGGGGGGGATGAGCAGTTCTTC
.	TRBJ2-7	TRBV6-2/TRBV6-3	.	CASSPNRGTGEQYF	TGTGCCAGCAGCCCCAACCGGGGAACTGGGGAGCAGTACTTC
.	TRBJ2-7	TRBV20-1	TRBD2	CSASPPSGHSYEQYF	TGCAGTGCTAGCCCTCCTAGCGGGCACTCCTACGAGCAGTACTTC
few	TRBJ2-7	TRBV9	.	CASSGDTYEQYF	TGTGCCAGCAGCGGGGACACCTACGAGCAGTACTTC
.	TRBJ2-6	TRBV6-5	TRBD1	CASSSETGAGANVLTF	TGTGCCAGCAGTTCAGAGACAGGGGCCGGGGCCAACGTCCTGACTTTC
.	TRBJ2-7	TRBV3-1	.	CASSQAGLSRYEQYF	TGTGCCAGCAGCCAAGCGGGACTTTCGCGCTACGAGCAGTACTTC
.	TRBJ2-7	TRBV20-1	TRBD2	CSARASGRAEQYF	TGCAGTGCTAGAGCTAGCGGGAGAGCCGAGCAGTACTTC
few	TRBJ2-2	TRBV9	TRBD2	CASSVDGGGGVTGELFF	TGTGCCAGCAGCGTAGATGGCGGGGGGGGTGTAACCGGGGAGCTGTTTTTT
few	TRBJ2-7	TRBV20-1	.	CSATRPYYEQYF	TGCAGTGCTACCAGACCCTACTACGAGCAGTACTTC
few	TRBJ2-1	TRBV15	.	CATSRDPGNEQFF	TGTGCCACCAGCAGAGATCCAGGCAATGAGCAGTTCTTC
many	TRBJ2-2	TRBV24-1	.	CATRGGDDTGELFF	TGTGCCACCAGGGGGGGAGACGACACCGGGGAGCTGTTTTTT
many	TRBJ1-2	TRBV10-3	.	CAISESGNLYGYTF	TGTGCCATCAGTGAGTCCGGGAACCTCTATGGCTACACCTTC
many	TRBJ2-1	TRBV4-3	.	CASSRLLDSHNEQFF	TGCGCCAGCAGCCGCCTTCTGGACAGCCACAATGAGCAGTTCTTC
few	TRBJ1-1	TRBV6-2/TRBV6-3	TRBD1	CASRDWTGATDQAFF	TGTGCCAGCAGGGACTGGACAGGAGCTACTGACCAAGCTTTCTTT
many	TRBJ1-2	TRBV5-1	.	CASSWSGTVYGYTF	TGCGCCAGCAGCTGGTCCGGGACGGTCTATGGCTACACCTTC
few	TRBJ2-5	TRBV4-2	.	CASSLLRGEQETQYF	TGTGCCAGCAGCTTACTTCGGGGAGAACAAGAGACCCAGTACTTC
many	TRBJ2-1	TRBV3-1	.	CASSRGDLTINEQFF	TGTGCCAGCAGCCGGGGGGACCTAACTATCAATGAGCAGTTCTTC
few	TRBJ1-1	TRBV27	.	CASSPRPYPGTEAFF	TGTGCCAGCAGTCCGCGACCGTATCCCGGAACTGAAGCTTTCTTT
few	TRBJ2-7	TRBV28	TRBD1	CASSLPDRVPSYEQYF	TGTGCCAGCAGTTTACCGGACAGGGTCCCCTCCTACGAGCAGTACTTC
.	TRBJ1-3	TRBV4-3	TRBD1	CASSQTQDRAGNTIYF	TGCGCCAGCAGCCAAACCCAGGACAGGGCAGGGAACACCATATATTTT
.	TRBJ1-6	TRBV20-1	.	CSAREPRGEPVSPLHF	TGCAGTGCTAGAGAGCCCCGGGGGGAGCCGGTTTCACCCCTCCACTTT
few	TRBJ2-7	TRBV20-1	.	CSARVPSSYEQYF	TGCAGTGCTAGAGTCCCTAGCTCCTACGAGCAGTACTTC
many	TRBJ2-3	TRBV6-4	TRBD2	CASSGLAGGPDTQYF	TGTGCCAGCAGTGGACTAGCGGGGGGGCCAGATACGCAGTATTTT
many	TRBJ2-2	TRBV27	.	CASSPTENTGELFF	TGTGCCAGCAGTCCGACTGAGAACACCGGGGAGCTGTTTTTT
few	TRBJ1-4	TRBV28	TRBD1	CASSPTGDSWWKLFF	TGTGCCAGCAGCCCAACCGGGGACAGCTGGTGGAAACTGTTTTTT
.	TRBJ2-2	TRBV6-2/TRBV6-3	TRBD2	CASSSGASGDHTGELFF	TGTGCCAGCAGCTCAGGGGCTAGCGGGGATCACACCGGGGAGCTGTTTTTT
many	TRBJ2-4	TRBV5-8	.	CASSGLELAKNIQYF	TGTGCCAGCAGCGGGCTGGAGCTAGCCAAAAACATTCAGTACTTC
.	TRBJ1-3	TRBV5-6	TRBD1	CASRGQDLIAYF	TGTGCCAGCAGGGGACAGGATCTTATAGCGTATTTT
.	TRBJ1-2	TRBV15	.	CATSRRGIPSDGYTF	TGTGCCACCAGCCGAAGGGGAATACCCTCTGATGGCTACACCTTC
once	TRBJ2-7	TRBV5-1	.	CASRNDRFSYEQYF	TGCGCCAGCAGAAATGACAGATTCTCCTACGAGCAGTACTTC
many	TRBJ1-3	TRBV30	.	CAWSPQGSGNTIYF	TGTGCCTGGAGTCCCCAGGGATCTGGAAACACCATATATTTT
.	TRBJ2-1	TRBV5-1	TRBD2	CASSLATSGGSNEQFF	TGCGCCAGCAGCTTGGCCACTAGCGGGGGGTCGAATGAGCAGTTCTTC
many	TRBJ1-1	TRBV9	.	CASSSVRASSMNTEAFF	TGTGCCAGCAGCTCTGTCCGGGCATCGAGTATGAACACTGAAGCTTTCTTT